This is a list of T cell receptor beta chains from one sample in a study of patients and donors after allogeneic stem cell transplantation. From the RT-PCR reads, TCRdb called clonotypes with MiXCR, one entry per CDR3 protein. There are more than 20,000 distinct CDR3 sequences in the sample; approximately 42% occur only once, and 65% to 85% lies in the top ten. Sequenced: blood, either unsorted or a sorted T cell fraction (not recorded which). These receptors originate from a human donor who was either an allogeneic HSCT recipient or a stem cell or donor lymphocyte infusion donor (not recorded which). It is not recorded whose cells these are; they may come from a transplant donor. CDR3s include the opening cysteine and the closing phenylalanine or tryptophan. A D gene is named only where the DNA matches it firmly. Clone sizes are given selectively: once, few, many, or a class where the clone is expanded.

clone_size j_call d_call v_call cdr3_aa cdr3_nt
. TRBJ1-1 TRBD1 TRBV12-3/TRBV12-4 CASSQQGGIDTEAFF TGTGCCAGCAGTCAACAGGGGGGGATCGACACTGAAGCTTTCTTT
. TRBJ2-7 TRBD1 TRBV6-5 CASSYGTGGYYEQYF TGTGCCAGCAGTTACGGGACAGGGGGTTACTACGAGCAGTACTTC
. TRBJ1-2 TRBD1 TRBV6-6 CASSYTQGATGYTF TGTGCCAGCAGTTACACACAGGGGGCGACTGGCTACACCTTC
. TRBJ2-1 . TRBV12-3/TRBV12-4 CASSLSPGLGYNEQFF TGTGCCAGCAGTTTGTCGCCCGGACTCGGATACAATGAGCAGTTCTTC
. TRBJ1-5 . TRBV6-2/TRBV6-3 CASSYSRDTGLAQHF TGTGCCAGCAGTTACTCGCGGGACACCGGTTTAGCCCAGCATTTT
. TRBJ1-2 . TRBV3-1 CASSQGDYGYTF TGTGCCAGCAGCCAAGGAGACTATGGCTACACCTTC
. TRBJ2-7 TRBD1 TRBV5-1 CASSPDRGVYEQYF TGCGCCAGCAGCCCGGACAGGGGGGTCTACGAGCAGTACTTC
. TRBJ1-1 TRBD1 TRBV28 CASRDRELGWTEAFF TGTGCCAGCAGGGACAGGGAATTGGGGTGGACTGAAGCTTTCTTT
. TRBJ1-6 TRBD1 TRBV5-1 CASSFTGGDPGPSPLHF TGCGCCAGCAGCTTCACAGGGGGCGACCCCGGCCCTTCACCCCTCCACTTT
. TRBJ2-6 TRBD1 TRBV6-5 CASSYSTGRGANVLTF TGTGCCAGCAGTTACTCGACAGGGCGTGGGGCCAACGTCCTGACTTTC
. TRBJ2-3 TRBD2 TRBV4-1 CASSQAGDLPKITQYF TGCGCCAGCAGCCAGGCGGGGGACCTTCCCAAAATAACGCAGTATTTT
. TRBJ2-7 TRBD2 TRBV3-1 CASSQDLAGARYF TGTGCCAGCAGCCAAGATCTAGCGGGAGCGCGGTACTTC
few TRBJ1-3 . TRBV5-1 CASSLDGATIYF TGCGCCAGCAGCTTGGACGGGGCCACCATATATTTT
. TRBJ2-3 TRBD2 TRBV12-3/TRBV12-4 CASTLGLAGEDTQYF TGTGCCAGCACCCTAGGACTAGCGGGAGAGGATACGCAGTATTTT